The clone carrying this T cell receptor (beta chain) was counted once. Its antigen is still unknown. The data were obtained in a study of T cell responses to AZD1222 COVID-19 vaccine. Per germline, CDR1 MGHRA and CDR2 YSYEKL. Trimming left V 0 bases short and J 2 bases short, with 14 bases between. The CDR3 sequence is 16 residues long. Profiling relied on immunoSEQ multiplex PCR, and the TCRdb table lists in-frame clones only, not all of them. The sample comprises about 94,000 clones, around 89% of which are singletons, and around an eighth rests with the top ten. Whole-study findings and limits: Elevations in Spike-specific TCR breadth and depth followed administration of two AZD1222 doses. Sampling that yielded the repertoires occurred only after the peak T cell response. Donor demographics were predominantly white British with a female majority; clonal diversity may be underestimated. Recipients of AZD1222 seropositive at baseline numbered only five or six.

Sequencing used peripheral blood, obtained 28 days after the second AZD1222 dose. The chain has TRBV4-1 and TRBJ2-7, with D maybe TRBD2 (6 bases). The receptor was isolated from an adult who received the AZD1222 COVID-19 vaccine. The CDR3 sequence is CASSQDFGGRTYEQYF. For the CDR3, the DNA is TGCGCCAGCAGCCAAGACTTTGGGGGGAGGACCTACGAGCAGTACTTC.